This T cell receptor (beta chain) comes out of a study of CD4 T cells in relation to SARS-CoV-2 and coronaviruses. About the research overall: After less than eleven days of antigen culture, PBMC TCR beta CDR3s were sequenced. The HLA restriction of the shared crossreactive spike epitopes was mapped.

Profiling relied on immunoSEQ multiplex PCR, and the TCRdb table lists in-frame clones only, not all of them. The sample lists 38,000 or so clones; around 74% were seen once. Naive and memory CD4+ T cells came from enriched cryopreserved PBMCs. Naive or memory CD4+ cells were cultured 1:1 with T cell-depleted PBMCs plus CEF. CDR1 LGHDT and CDR2 YNNKEL come from the germline V gene (reference sequence). V lost 1 base and J lost 7, with 14 bases in between. This CDR3 is 15 amino acids long. This clone was detected once. Its target is not known. The specimen was memory CD4+ T cells from PBMCs, cultured in vitro. The sequence was obtained from an adult with COVID-19. The chain is built from TRBV3-1 (or the pseudogene TRBV3-2) and TRBJ1-5; D is perhaps TRBD1 (5 bases). The CDR3 sequence: CASSQGGGANQPQHF. The CDR3 DNA is TGTGCCAGCAGCCAAGGGGGGGGAGCCAACCAGCCCCAGCATTTT.